This TCR beta chain was sequenced for a study of technical replicates of blood from several donors. Data came from immunoSEQ multiplex PCR; TCRdb stores just in-frame clones and leaves some out. This table has tens of thousands of clones, just over 85% appearing once. The sequenced sample consisted of PBMCs. This TCR was recovered from a human donor in good health. Some clones in this sample may be carry-over from other donors' samples.

The CDR3 region is CASSSDKGTEAFF. The CDR3 DNA reads as TGTGCCAGCAGCTCCGACAAGGGGACTGAAGCTTTCTTT. This chain connects TRBV7-3 to TRBJ1-1, with D tentatively TRBD1 (5 bases). Germline CDR1 and CDR2: SGHTA and FQGTGA. Trimming shortened V by 4 bases and J by 5 bases, and 11 bases separated the two germline ends. This CDR3 contains 13 residues.